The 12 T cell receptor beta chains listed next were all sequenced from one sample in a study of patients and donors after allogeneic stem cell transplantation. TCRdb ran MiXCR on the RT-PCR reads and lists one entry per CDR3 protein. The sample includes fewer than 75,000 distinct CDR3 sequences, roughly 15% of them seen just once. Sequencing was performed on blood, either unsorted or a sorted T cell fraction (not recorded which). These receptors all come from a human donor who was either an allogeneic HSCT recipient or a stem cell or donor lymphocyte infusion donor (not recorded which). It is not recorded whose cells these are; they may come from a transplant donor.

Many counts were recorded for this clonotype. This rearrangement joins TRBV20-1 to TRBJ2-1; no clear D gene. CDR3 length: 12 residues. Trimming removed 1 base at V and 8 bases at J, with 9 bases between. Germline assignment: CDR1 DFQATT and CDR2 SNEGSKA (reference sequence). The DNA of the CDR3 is TGCAGTGCTAGAGGGCAGTATGATGAGCAGTTCTTC. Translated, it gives CSARGQYDEQFF.

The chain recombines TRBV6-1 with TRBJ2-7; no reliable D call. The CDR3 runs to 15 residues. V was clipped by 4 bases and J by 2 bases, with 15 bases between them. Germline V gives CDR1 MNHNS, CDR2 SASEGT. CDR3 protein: CASSASATPTYEQYF. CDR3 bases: TGTGCCAGCAGTGCCAGCGCGACCCCAACCTACGAGCAGTACTTC.

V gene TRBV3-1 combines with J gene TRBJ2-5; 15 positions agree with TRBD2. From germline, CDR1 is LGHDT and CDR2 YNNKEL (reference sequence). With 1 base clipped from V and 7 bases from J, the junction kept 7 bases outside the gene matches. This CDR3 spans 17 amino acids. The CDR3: CASSQGTGLAGGGTQYF. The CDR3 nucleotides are TGTGCCAGCAGCCAAGGGACGGGACTAGCGGGAGGAGGGACCCAGTACTTC.

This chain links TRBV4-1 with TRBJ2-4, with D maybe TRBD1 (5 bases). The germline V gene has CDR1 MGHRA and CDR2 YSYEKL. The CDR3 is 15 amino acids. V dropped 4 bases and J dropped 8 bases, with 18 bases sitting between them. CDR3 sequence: CASSRAQGLTDIQYF. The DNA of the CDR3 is TGCGCCAGCAGCCGCGCCCAGGGTCTTACGGACATTCAGTACTTC.

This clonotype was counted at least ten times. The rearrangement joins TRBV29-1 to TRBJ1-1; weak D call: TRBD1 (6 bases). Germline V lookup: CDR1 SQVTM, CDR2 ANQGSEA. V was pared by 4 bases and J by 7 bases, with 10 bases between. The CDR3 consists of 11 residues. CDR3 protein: CSVGGQLEAFF. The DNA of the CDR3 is TGCAGCGTTGGTGGACAGCTTGAAGCTTTCTTT.

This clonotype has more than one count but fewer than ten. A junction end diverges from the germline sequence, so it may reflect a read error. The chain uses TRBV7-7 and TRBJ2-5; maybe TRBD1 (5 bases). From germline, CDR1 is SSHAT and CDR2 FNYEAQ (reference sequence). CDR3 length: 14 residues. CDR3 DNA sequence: TGTGCTAGCAGCCCCCACCCAGGGCACGAGACCCAGTACTTC. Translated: CASSPHPGHETQYF.

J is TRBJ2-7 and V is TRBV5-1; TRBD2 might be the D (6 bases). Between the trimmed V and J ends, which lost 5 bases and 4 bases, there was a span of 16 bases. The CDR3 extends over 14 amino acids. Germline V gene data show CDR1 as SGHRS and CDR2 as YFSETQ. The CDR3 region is CASRPQGGRYEQYF. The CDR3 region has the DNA TGCGCCAGCAGACCCCAGGGAGGTCGGTACGAGCAGTACTTC.

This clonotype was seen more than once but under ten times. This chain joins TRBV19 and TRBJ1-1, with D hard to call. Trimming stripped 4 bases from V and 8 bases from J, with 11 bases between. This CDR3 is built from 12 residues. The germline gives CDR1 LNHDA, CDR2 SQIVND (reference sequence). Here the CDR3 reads CASSTDLAEAFF. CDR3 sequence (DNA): TGTGCCAGTAGTACGGACCTGGCCGAAGCTTTCTTT.

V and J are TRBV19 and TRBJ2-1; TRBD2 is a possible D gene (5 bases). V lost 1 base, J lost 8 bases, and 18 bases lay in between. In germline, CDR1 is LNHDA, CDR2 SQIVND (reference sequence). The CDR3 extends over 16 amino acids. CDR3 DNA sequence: TGTGCCAGTAGTATAGTTCCGACTACACCTTTCCATGAGCAGTTCTTC. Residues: CASSIVPTTPFHEQFF.

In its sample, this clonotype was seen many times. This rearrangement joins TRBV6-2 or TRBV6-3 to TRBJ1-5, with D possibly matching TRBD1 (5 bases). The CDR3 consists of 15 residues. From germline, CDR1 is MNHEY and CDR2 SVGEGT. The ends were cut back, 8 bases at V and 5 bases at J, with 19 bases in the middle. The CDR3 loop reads CASEIGHGLHQPQHF. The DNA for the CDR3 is TGTGCCAGCGAAATCGGACACGGTCTACATCAGCCCCAGCATTTT.

CDR3 coding DNA: TGTGCCAGCAGTTTAGAGCGATCCTGGGGAAATCAGCCCCAGCATTTT. This translates into CASSLERSWGNQPQHF. The chain employs TRBV28 and TRBJ1-5; no clear D gene. Trimming left V 2 bases short and J 4 bases short, with 15 bases between. CDR3 length equals 16 residues. The germline gives CDR1 MDHEN, CDR2 SYDVKM.

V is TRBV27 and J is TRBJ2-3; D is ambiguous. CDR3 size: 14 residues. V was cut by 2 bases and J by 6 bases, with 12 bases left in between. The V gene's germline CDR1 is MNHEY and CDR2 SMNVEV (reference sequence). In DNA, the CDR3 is TGTGCCAGCAGTTTAAAATACGTGATCGATACGCAGTATTTT. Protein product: CASSLKYVIDTQYF.